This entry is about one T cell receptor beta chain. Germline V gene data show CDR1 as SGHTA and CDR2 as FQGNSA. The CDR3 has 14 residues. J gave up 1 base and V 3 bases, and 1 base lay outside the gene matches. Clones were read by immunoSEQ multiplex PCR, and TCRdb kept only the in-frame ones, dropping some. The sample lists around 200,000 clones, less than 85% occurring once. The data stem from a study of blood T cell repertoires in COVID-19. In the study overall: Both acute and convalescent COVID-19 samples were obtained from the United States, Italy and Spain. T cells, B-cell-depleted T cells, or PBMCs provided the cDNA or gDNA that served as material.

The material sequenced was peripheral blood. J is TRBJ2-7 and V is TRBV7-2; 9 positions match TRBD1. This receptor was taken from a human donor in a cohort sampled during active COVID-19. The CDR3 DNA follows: TGTGCCAGCAGCTTTGGACAGGGGTCCTACGAGCAGTACTTC. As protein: CASSFGQGSYEQYF.